The T cell receptor (beta chain) under discussion was sequenced for a study of CD8 T cells in Susac syndrome. Study results and caveats: The authors found around 17 Susac-specific public clones in total CD8+ repertoires and several in CD8+ TEMRA repertoires.

An input of roughly 0.5 to 1 ug of RNA was subjected to reverse transcription using random hexamers. One entry per CDR3 protein, called by TCRdb with MiXCR from the immunoSEQ multiplex PCR reads. The sample yields some 96,000 distinct CDR3 sequences, 95% seen once. This CDR3 has 14 residues. Germline V gene data show CDR1 as LGHDT and CDR2 as YNNKEL (reference sequence). Trimming removed 5 bases at V and 8 bases at J, with 18 bases between. For this clonotype: The antigen is unknown.

V usage is TRBV3-1 and J usage is TRBJ1-1; possible D gene TRBD1, 5 bases. The receptor's source is a human donor with Susac syndrome. Sequenced sample: CD8+ T cells from PBMCs. Here the CDR3 reads CASSARGRGGEAFF. The CDR3 nucleotides read TGTGCCAGCAGCGCAAGAGGAAGGGGTGGAGAAGCTTTCTTT.